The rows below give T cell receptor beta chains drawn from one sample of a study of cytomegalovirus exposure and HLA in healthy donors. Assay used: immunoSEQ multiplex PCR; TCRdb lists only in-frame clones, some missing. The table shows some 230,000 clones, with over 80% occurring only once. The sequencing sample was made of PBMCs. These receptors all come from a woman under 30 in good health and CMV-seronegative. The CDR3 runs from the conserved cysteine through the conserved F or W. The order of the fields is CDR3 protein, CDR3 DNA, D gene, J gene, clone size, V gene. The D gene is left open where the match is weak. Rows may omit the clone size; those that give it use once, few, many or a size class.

CASSLTSPDYGYTF TGCGCCAGCAGCTTGACGTCGCCGGACTATGGCTACACCTTC NA TRBJ1-2 NA TRBV5-1
CASSLGLAGTGELFF TGTGCCAGCAGCCTCGGACTAGCGGGTACCGGGGAGCTGTTTTTT TRBD2 TRBJ2-2 NA TRBV7-3
CSVQSHGGAGTEAFF TGCAGCGTTCAATCCCATGGGGGCGCCGGTACTGAAGCTTTCTTT NA TRBJ1-1 NA TRBV29-1
CASREGRGTEAFF TGTGCCAGTAGGGAGGGGCGTGGCACTGAAGCTTTCTTT NA TRBJ1-1 NA TRBV19
CASSVASEAFF TGTGCCAGCAGCGTAGCCAGTGAAGCTTTCTTT NA TRBJ1-1 once TRBV9
CASSQFSGQSVDFYGYTF TGCGCCAGCAGTCAATTCTCAGGACAGTCGGTCGATTTCTATGGCTACACCTTC NA TRBJ1-2 once TRBV23-1
CASSARLAPSTDTQYF TGTGCCAGCAGCGCACGACTAGCCCCTAGCACAGATACGCAGTATTTT TRBD2 TRBJ2-3 NA TRBV9
CASSLAVQVYSPLHF TGTGCCAGCAGCTTGGCAGTGCAGGTTTATTCACCCCTCCACTTT NA TRBJ1-6 NA TRBV5-6
CASSVLAGRTDTQYF TGCGCCAGCAGCGTATTAGCGGGCCGAACAGATACGCAGTATTTT TRBD2 TRBJ2-3 once TRBV5-1
CASSQGGGNREQYF TGCGCCAGCAGCCAAGGTGGGGGGAATAGGGAGCAGTACTTC NA TRBJ2-7 NA TRBV4-1
CAWNRRGEQFF TGTGCCTGGAATCGTCGGGGTGAGCAGTTCTTC NA TRBJ2-1 once TRBV30
CACGPTTDTQYF TGTGCCTGTGGCCCCACCACAGATACGCAGTATTTT NA TRBJ2-3 NA TRBV30
CASSAGLAGVLADTQYF TGTGCCAGCAGCGCCGGACTAGCGGGAGTTCTGGCAGATACGCAGTATTTT TRBD2 TRBJ2-3 NA TRBV9
CASSRNIVLSGNTIYF TGTGCCAGCAGCCGCAATATAGTTCTCTCTGGAAACACCATATATTTT NA TRBJ1-3 NA TRBV28
CAISESGQGALFEQYF TGTGCCATCAGTGAGTCTGGGCAGGGGGCGTTGTTCGAGCAGTACTTC TRBD1 TRBJ2-7 NA TRBV10-3
CASSPQQGPSSEQYF TGCGCCAGCAGCCCTCAACAGGGGCCCTCGTCCGAGCAGTACTTC TRBD1 TRBJ2-7 NA TRBV5-1
CASSLTGTGSTDTQYF TGTGCCAGCAGCCTAACCGGGACAGGGTCTACAGATACGCAGTATTTT TRBD1 TRBJ2-3 NA TRBV28
CASTLAEGGWSSYNEQFF TGTGCCAGCACTCTGGCCGAGGGGGGGTGGAGCTCCTACAATGAGCAGTTCTTC NA TRBJ2-1 NA TRBV7-8
CASSPPAGQGYTEAFF TGTGCCAGCAGCCCCCCAGCGGGACAGGGATACACTGAAGCTTTCTTT TRBD1 TRBJ1-1 NA TRBV28
CAISLGVTYEQYF TGTGCCATCAGTCTCGGGGTTACCTACGAGCAGTACTTC NA TRBJ2-7 NA TRBV10-3
CAISASGRSHEQYF TGTGCCATCAGTGCAAGCGGGAGGAGCCACGAGCAGTACTTC TRBD2 TRBJ2-7 NA TRBV10-3
CASSIGLAGYVNQPQHF TGTGCCAGTAGTATTGGGTTGGCGGGGTATGTCAATCAGCCCCAGCATTTT NA TRBJ1-5 NA TRBV19
CASSQGFGYTF TGTGCCAGCAGTCAGGGGTTCGGCTACACCTTC NA TRBJ1-2 few TRBV6-5
CATGIRDRGEGGYTF TGTGCCACCGGAATCCGGGACAGGGGGGAGGGCGGCTACACCTTC TRBD1 TRBJ1-2 NA TRBV6-5
CASSLPGTGLHNEQFF TGTGCCAGCTCACTACCCGGGACAGGGTTACACAATGAGCAGTTCTTC TRBD1 TRBJ2-1 NA TRBV18
CASQSSVTSYEQYF TGTGCCAGCCAAAGCAGCGTTACCTCCTACGAGCAGTACTTC NA TRBJ2-7 few TRBV2
CASSILQGISYGYTF TGTGCCAGTAGTATACTACAGGGGATTTCCTATGGCTACACCTTC TRBD1 TRBJ1-2 NA TRBV19
CASSPIVGQSNSPLHF TGTGCCAGCAGCCCGATTGTCGGACAGTCTAATTCACCCCTCCACTTT NA TRBJ1-6 NA TRBV28
CASSLSAGTGSQKLFF TGCGCCAGCAGCTTGAGTGCCGGGACAGGGAGTCAGAAACTGTTTTTT TRBD1 TRBJ1-4 NA TRBV5-1
CASSVMTAAGPYEQYF TGCGCCAGCAGCGTGATGACCGCGGCGGGACCTTACGAGCAGTACTTC NA TRBJ2-7 NA TRBV5-1
CASSNRTMNTEAFF TGTGCCAGCAGCAATAGGACAATGAACACTGAAGCTTTCTTT NA TRBJ1-1 NA TRBV21-1
CSVAGGRAGANTEAFF TGCAGCGTTGCGGGAGGTCGGGCAGGGGCGAACACTGAAGCTTTCTTT NA TRBJ1-1 once TRBV29-1
CASSDPSRSYNEQFF TGCGCCAGCAGTGACCCAAGCCGCTCCTACAATGAGCAGTTCTTC NA TRBJ2-1 NA TRBV10-2
CASNRAGGLRGEQYF TGTGCCAGCAACCGAGCGGGAGGGCTCCGTGGCGAGCAGTACTTC TRBD2 TRBJ2-7 NA TRBV6-5
CSVDHPRRGTDTQYF TGCAGCGTTGACCATCCCAGGCGGGGCACAGATACGCAGTATTTT NA TRBJ2-3 NA TRBV29-1
CASSGATGYNYGYTF TGCGCCAGCAGCGGGGCGACAGGGTATAACTATGGCTACACCTTC TRBD1 TRBJ1-2 NA TRBV5-1
CASSLTLQTGFATDTQYF TGTGCCAGCAGCTTAACCCTTCAAACGGGTTTCGCCACAGATACGCAGTATTTT NA TRBJ2-3 NA TRBV7-6
CASSSSGNNEQFF TGTGCCAGCAGCTCTAGCGGAAACAATGAGCAGTTCTTC TRBD2 TRBJ2-1 NA TRBV11-3
CASSTGGRTDTQYF TGTGCCAGCAGCACGGGAGGGCGGACAGATACGCAGTATTTT TRBD2 TRBJ2-3 NA TRBV9
CASSLASWNTEAFF TGCGCCAGCAGCTTGGCCTCTTGGAACACTGAAGCTTTCTTT NA TRBJ1-1 once TRBV5-1
CAISESVTASDQPQHF TGTGCCATCAGTGAGTCGGTGACAGCTAGCGATCAGCCCCAGCATTTT NA TRBJ1-5 once TRBV10-3
CASSYRRTSGTDTQYF TGTGCCAGCAGTTACAGGCGGACTAGCGGCACAGATACGCAGTATTTT TRBD2 TRBJ2-3 NA TRBV6-6
CATTPGLAVNEQFF TGTGCCACTACGCCGGGACTAGCGGTAAATGAGCAGTTCTTC TRBD2 TRBJ2-1 NA TRBV15
CASSLGALEGFGAQYF TGTGCCAGCAGCTTAGGAGCCTTGGAGGGATTTGGCGCGCAGTATTTT NA TRBJ2-3 NA TRBV11-2
CASSSGVAGGAYEQYF TGTGCCAGTAGTTCCGGCGTAGCGGGAGGGGCCTACGAGCAGTACTTC TRBD2 TRBJ2-7 NA TRBV19
CASSLELNVVLDTQYF TGTGCCAGCAGCTTGGAACTTAATGTCGTTCTAGATACGCAGTATTTT NA TRBJ2-3 NA TRBV5-4
CASSGTAGGRSPNEQFF TGTGCCAGCAGTGGGACTGCGGGGGGGAGGTCGCCCAATGAGCAGTTCTTC TRBD2 TRBJ2-1 NA TRBV2
CASSEQPGQGGDIQYF TGTGCCAGCAGCGAACAACCGGGACAGGGGGGGGACATTCAGTACTTC TRBD1 TRBJ2-4 NA TRBV6-1
CASRGNLETQYF TGCGCCAGTCGGGGGAACTTAGAGACCCAGTACTTC NA TRBJ2-5 NA TRBV5-1
CASSGDRGPSSYEQYF TGTGCCAGCAGTGGGGACAGGGGGCCTAGCTCCTACGAGCAGTACTTC TRBD1 TRBJ2-7 NA TRBV27
CSVDSRRTYNEQFF TGCAGCGTTGATTCCAGGAGGACCTACAATGAGCAGTTCTTC NA TRBJ2-1 NA TRBV29-1
CASTLAGGTRSYNEQFF TGCGCCAGCACCTTGGCCGGGGGGACTAGATCCTACAATGAGCAGTTCTTC TRBD2 TRBJ2-1 NA TRBV5-1
CASSDSKAGGPDTQYF TGTGCCAGCAGTGACTCGAAAGCGGGAGGGCCGGATACGCAGTATTTT TRBD2 TRBJ2-3 NA TRBV6-4
CASRTPGLANLYEQYF TGTGCCAGCAGAACACCGGGACTAGCAAACCTCTACGAGCAGTACTTC TRBD2 TRBJ2-7 NA TRBV28
CASSVASSGNTIYF TGCGCCAGCAGTGTGGCCAGCTCTGGAAACACCATATATTTT NA TRBJ1-3 NA TRBV10-1